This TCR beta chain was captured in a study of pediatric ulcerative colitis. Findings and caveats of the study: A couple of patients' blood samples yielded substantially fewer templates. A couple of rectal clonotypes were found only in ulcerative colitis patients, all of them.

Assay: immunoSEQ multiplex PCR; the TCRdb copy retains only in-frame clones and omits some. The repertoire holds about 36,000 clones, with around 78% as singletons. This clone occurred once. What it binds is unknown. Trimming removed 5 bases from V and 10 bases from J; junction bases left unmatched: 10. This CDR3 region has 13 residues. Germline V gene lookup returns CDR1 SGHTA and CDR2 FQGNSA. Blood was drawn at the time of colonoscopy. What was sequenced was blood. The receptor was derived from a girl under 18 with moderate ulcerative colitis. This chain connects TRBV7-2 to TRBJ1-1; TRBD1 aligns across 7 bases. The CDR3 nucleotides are TGTGCCAGCAGCGTCGACCTTAACAGGGGAGCTTTCTTT. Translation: CASSVDLNRGAFF.